The 30 T cell receptor beta chains presented below share a single source sample, sequenced in a study of shared clonotypes between healthy human individuals. Clones were sequenced by immunoSEQ multiplex PCR, and TCRdb holds only the in-frame ones, with some missing. The table records roughly 1.5 million clones, around 98% of them present only once. Sample: naive CD4+ T cells sorted from blood. Noted subset: CD45RA+ positively selected. These receptors all come from a man aged 30-40 years in good health.

The gene calls are TRBV13 and TRBJ1-1; D may be TRBD1 (6 bases). This CDR3 has 15 residues. The V end lost 2 bases, the J end lost 7 bases, and 17 bases lay between the germline ends. In germline, CDR1 is PRHDT, CDR2 FYEKMQ (reference sequence). The CDR3 loop reads CASSLRPGGRNEAFF. In nucleotides, the CDR3 is TGTGCCAGCAGCTTAAGGCCCGGGGGGCGGAATGAAGCTTTCTTT.

The chain is built from TRBV29-1 and TRBJ2-3, with 9 bases aligning to TRBD1. CDR1 and CDR2 (germline): SQVTM, ANQGSEA. V was clipped by 7 bases and J by 4 bases; unmatched bases: 9. This CDR3 has 14 residues. CDR3 sequence: CSAVGDRVADTQYF. For the CDR3, the DNA is TGCAGCGCAGTCGGGGACAGGGTTGCAGATACGCAGTATTTT.

The gene calls are TRBV7-2 and TRBJ2-5, with D possibly matching TRBD2 (6 bases). The CDR3 spans 18 residues. In germline, CDR1 is SGHTA, CDR2 FQGNSA. The V end lost 2 bases, the J end lost 0 bases, and 19 bases lay between the germline ends. CDR3 amino acids: CASSLSFHSGLYQETQYF. CDR3 coding DNA: TGTGCCAGCAGCTTATCCTTTCATAGCGGATTGTACCAAGAGACCCAGTACTTC.

Only one count was recorded for this clone. CDR3 DNA sequence: TGTGCCAGCAGCCCTCTCTACAATCAGCCCCAGCATTTT. This codes for CASSPLYNQPQHF. The chain recombines TRBV7-9 with TRBJ1-5; D remains ambiguous. Trimming stripped 5 bases from V and 3 bases from J, with 8 bases between. This CDR3 spans 13 amino acids. From germline, CDR1 is SEHNR and CDR2 FQNEAQ (reference sequence). The full variable domain, completed using reference TRBV7-9 and TRBJ1-5, is DTGVSQNPRHKITKRGQNVTFRCDPISEHNRLYWYRQTLGQGPEFLTYFQNEAQLEKSRLLSDRFSAERPKGSFSTLEIQRTEQGDSAMYLCASSPLYNQPQHFGDGTRLSIL.

V and J are TRBV6-5 and TRBJ2-5; D is tentatively TRBD1 or TRBD2 (5 bases each). V lost 4 bases, J lost 4 bases, and 19 bases lay in between. The CDR3 loop spans 16 amino acids. CDR1 and CDR2 (germline): MNHEY, SVGAGI. The CDR3 DNA reads TGTGCCAGCAGTTCTGGGGGAATCAGGGTCCGAGAGACCCAGTACTTC. Its protein product is CASSSGGIRVRETQYF.

This chain uses TRBV27 with TRBJ2-1, with 10 bases identical to TRBD2. The junction had 16 bases not matched to a gene; V was cut back by 6 bases and J by 8 bases. Germline lookup yields CDR1 MNHEY and CDR2 SMNVEV (reference sequence). The CDR3 totals 17 residues. The CDR3 loop reads CASSSRLAGILGHEQFF. The CDR3, as DNA: TGTGCCAGCAGCTCCCGACTAGCGGGTATTCTTGGACATGAGCAGTTCTTC.

The chain couples TRBV9 to TRBJ1-5; D uncertain. Germline CDR1 reads SGDLS; CDR2 reads YYNGEE. The CDR3 totals 16 residues. V was trimmed by 0 bases and J by 6 bases, leaving 16 bases between them. The CDR3 protein is CASSVGSGMFGQPQHF. As DNA, the CDR3 is TGTGCCAGCAGCGTAGGATCTGGGATGTTCGGTCAGCCCCAGCATTTT.

The rearrangement links TRBV10-2 to TRBJ2-1, with 9 bases lining up with TRBD2. J gave up 5 bases and V 2 bases, and 7 bases lay outside the gene matches. The CDR3 is 16 amino acids. Germline assignment: CDR1 WSHSY and CDR2 SAAADI. DNA for the CDR3: TGCGCCAGCAGTGAGCCCCGCGGGAGGGAGGACAATGAGCAGTTCTTC. Protein sequence: CASSEPRGREDNEQFF.

This sequence joins TRBV7-9 and TRBJ2-5; TRBD1 matches 7 bases. This CDR3 spans 17 amino acids. Trimming removed 0 bases from V and 4 bases from J; junction bases left unmatched: 11. Per germline, CDR1 SEHNR and CDR2 FQNEAQ (reference sequence). The chain's CDR3 is CASSLARSETGRETQYF. DNA for the CDR3: TGTGCCAGCAGCTTAGCAAGGTCGGAGACAGGGAGAGAGACCCAGTACTTC.

This clone was picked up one time. The rearrangement joins TRBV18 to TRBJ1-4; 7 bases agree with TRBD1. Losses at the gene ends were 2 bases for V and 7 bases for J; bases not matched to a gene: 7. The CDR3 length is 15 residues. CDR1 KGHSH and CDR2 LQKENI come from the germline V gene. The CDR3 DNA reads as TGTGCCAGCTCACCAAATACAGGGGTCGGTGAAAAACTGTTTTTT. This sequence encodes CASSPNTGVGEKLFF. The full variable domain, completed using reference TRBV18 and TRBJ1-4, is NAGVMQNPRHLVRRRGQEARLRCSPMKGHSHVYWYRQLPEEGLKFMVYLQKENIIDESGMPKERFSAEFPKEGPSILRIQQVVRGDSAAYFCASSPNTGVGEKLFFGSGTQLSVL.

The rearrangement uses TRBV28 and TRBJ1-2, with 7 bases aligning to TRBD1. This CDR3 has 14 amino acids. The germline V gene encodes CDR1 MDHEN and CDR2 SYDVKM. Unmatched junction bases numbered 8, after V lost 8 bases and J lost 2 bases. The CDR3 protein is CASLPGQRNYGYTF. The CDR3 DNA is TGTGCCAGCCTCCCGGGACAGAGAAACTATGGCTACACCTTC.

The chain has TRBV27 and TRBJ2-7, with D perhaps TRBD1 (6 bases). Germline V gene lookup returns CDR1 MNHEY and CDR2 SMNVEV (reference sequence). Trimming left V 5 bases short and J 5 bases short, with 16 bases between. The CDR3 contains 14 residues. CDR3 sequence reads: CASSSHRVSDEQYF. The CDR3 nucleotides read TGTGCCAGCAGTAGCCACAGGGTGTCGGACGAGCAGTACTTC.

The chain recombines TRBV9 with TRBJ2-1; 15 positions match TRBD2. In germline, CDR1 is SGDLS, CDR2 YYNGEE. V lost 4 bases to trimming and J lost 0 bases; unmatched junction nucleotides: 5. The CDR3 has 18 amino acids. CDR3 in amino acids: CASSLGTSGRYSYNEQFF. The CDR3 DNA is TGTGCCAGCAGCCTCGGGACTAGCGGGAGGTACTCCTACAATGAGCAGTTCTTC. The variable domain in full, with the rest retrieved from reference TRBV9 and TRBJ2-1, is DSGVTQTPKHLITATGQRVTLRCSPRSGDLSVYWYQQSLDQGLQFLIQYYNGEERAKGNILERFSAQQFPDLHSELNLSSLELGDSALYFCASSLGTSGRYSYNEQFFGPGTRLTVL.

The V gene is TRBV9, the J gene TRBJ1-2, with TRBD1 identical over 9 bases. The CDR3 contains 19 residues. J lost 5 bases, V lost 2 bases, and 19 bases had no gene match. In germline, CDR1 is SGDLS, CDR2 YYNGEE. In nucleotides, the CDR3 is TGTGCCAGCAGCGTCTTACCGAGAAGGGGACAGGGAGTATCTTATGGCTACACCTTC. Its translation: CASSVLPRRGQGVSYGYTF.

This chain uses TRBV5-1 with TRBJ2-3; 7 positions agree with TRBD2. The CDR3 loop spans 17 amino acids. CDR1 and CDR2 (germline): SGHRS, YFSETQ. J gave up 3 bases and V 0 bases, and 10 bases lay outside the gene matches. This CDR3 reads CASSLGTVGGSTDTQYF. The DNA for the CDR3 is TGCGCCAGCAGCTTGGGTACTGTTGGCGGGAGTACAGATACGCAGTATTTT.

The CDR3 region is CASSLIAGGVDTQYF. CDR3 coding DNA: TGTGCCAGCAGCTTAATAGCGGGAGGGGTAGATACGCAGTATTTT. The chain has TRBV7-6 and TRBJ2-3, with 11 bases fitting TRBD2. Trimming at V came to 2 bases and at J to 5 bases, leaving 3 bases not matched to a gene. CDR1 and CDR2 (germline): SGHVS, FNYEAQ. The CDR3 totals 15 residues.

This chain links TRBV6-1 with TRBJ2-5; 7 nucleotides agree with TRBD1. The CDR3 spans 14 residues. V was pared by 3 bases and J by 5 bases, with 6 bases of the junction left unmatched. CDR1 and CDR2 (germline): MNHNS, SASEGT. The CDR3 loop reads CASSDGPGGETQYF. The CDR3 DNA follows: TGTGCCAGCAGTGATGGGCCAGGGGGTGAGACCCAGTACTTC.

The gene calls are TRBV28 and TRBJ2-2; TRBD2 matches at 11 bases. With 6 bases clipped from V and 6 bases from J, the junction kept 9 bases outside the gene matches. CDR1 and CDR2 from the germline V gene are MDHEN and SYDVKM. The CDR3 has 16 amino acids. In DNA, the CDR3 is TGTGCCAGCAGCTCCGGGAAACTAGCGGGAGCCGGGGAGCTGTTTTTT. This translates into CASSSGKLAGAGELFF.

The rearrangement links TRBV7-8 to TRBJ2-1; 8 bases are shared with TRBD2. The CDR3 contains 17 residues. V shed 2 bases and J 6 bases; nucleotides not matched to a gene: 12. Germline CDR1 and CDR2: SGHVS and FQNEAQ. The DNA of the CDR3 is TGTGCCAGCAGCTTATTAGGGTTTTCTAGCGGGCCCAATGAGCAGTTCTTC. Its translation: CASSLLGFSSGPNEQFF. Variable domain in full (rest from reference TRBV7-8 and TRBJ2-1): GAGVSQSPRYKVAKRGQDVALRCDPISGHVSLFWYQQALGQGPEFLTYFQNEAQLDKSGLPSDRFFAERPEGSVSTLKIQRTQQEDSAVYLCASSLLGFSSGPNEQFFGPGTRLTVL.

The chain links TRBV7-2 to TRBJ2-3, with 13 bases that match TRBD2. The CDR3 consists of 17 residues. J was trimmed by 2 bases and V by 3 bases; bases with no gene match: 5. CDR1 is SGHTA and CDR2 is FQGNSA in the germline V gene. This chain's CDR3 is CASSLGTSGALTDTQYF. Written as DNA, the CDR3 is TGTGCCAGCAGCTTGGGGACTAGCGGGGCCCTCACAGATACGCAGTATTTT. The variable domain in full, completed from reference TRBV7-2 and TRBJ2-3, reads GAGVSQSPSNKVTEKGKDVELRCDPISGHTALYWYRQSLGQGLEFLIYFQGNSAPDKSGLPSDRFSAERTGGSVSTLTIQRTQQEDSAVYLCASSLGTSGALTDTQYFGPGTRLTVL.

The rearrangement links TRBV20-1 to TRBJ2-3; 7 bases are shared with TRBD1. Germline V gene lookup returns CDR1 DFQATT and CDR2 SNEGSKA (reference sequence). V was pared by 6 bases and J by 9 bases, with 6 bases of the junction left unmatched. The CDR3 has 11 residues. CDR3 DNA sequence: TGCAGTGCCGAGGACAGGTCGACGCAGTATTTT. Amino acids: CSAEDRSTQYF.

This chain connects TRBV2 to TRBJ2-1, with D uncertain. The length of the CDR3 is 16 residues. The germline gives CDR1 SNHLY, CDR2 FYNNEI. Trimming left V 5 bases short and J 5 bases short, with 19 bases between. The CDR3 DNA reads TGTGCCAGCAGTTCCTCCGTCCGAAATCTTAACAATGAGCAGTTCTTC. As protein: CASSSSVRNLNNEQFF.

The rearrangement joins TRBV18 to TRBJ1-3, with D uncertain. Germline CDR1 is KGHSH and CDR2 is LQKENI. V was clipped by 3 bases and J by 8 bases, with 11 bases between them. There are 13 residues in the CDR3. The CDR3, as DNA: TGTGCCAGCTCACCCGCAGGTGGGGACACCATATATTTT. It specifies CASSPAGGDTIYF.

The chain joins TRBV6-5 to TRBJ2-1, with TRBD1 matching 8 bases. The CDR3 covers 12 residues. Germline assignment: CDR1 MNHEY and CDR2 SVGAGI. V shed 7 bases, J shed 7 bases, and the junction held 3 bases outside the gene matches. CDR3 coding DNA: TGTGCCAGCATGACAGGGGTAAATGAGCAGTTCTTC. It translates to CASMTGVNEQFF.

This clone was recorded once. This chain links TRBV7-2 with TRBJ1-1; D gene uncertain. The germline gives CDR1 SGHTA, CDR2 FQGNSA. The V end lost 3 bases, the J end lost 2 bases, and 10 bases lay between the germline ends. The CDR3 has 14 residues. The CDR3 region has the DNA TGTGCCAGCAGCTTGTCCGGGATTAACACTGAAGCTTTCTTT. This sequence encodes CASSLSGINTEAFF.

The rearrangement uses TRBV5-1 and TRBJ2-1; 11 bases line up with TRBD2. With V trimmed by 0 bases and J by 9 bases, 2 bases remained unmatched. Germline V lookup: CDR1 SGHRS, CDR2 YFSETQ. The CDR3 loop spans 14 amino acids. The CDR3 DNA reads TGCGCCAGCAGCTTGGCCGGACTAGCGGGTGAGCAGTTCTTC. Translating it yields CASSLAGLAGEQFF. The variable domain in full, completed from reference TRBV5-1 and TRBJ2-1, reads KAGVTQTPRYLIKTRGQQVTLSCSPISGHRSVSWYQQTPGQGLQFLFEYFSETQRNKGNFPGRFSGRQFSNSRSEMNVSTLELGDSALYLCASSLAGLAGEQFFGPGTRLTVL.

Comment on this clone: Other DNA variants within this sample encode the same CDR3. This chain uses TRBV6-1 with TRBJ2-7; 12 nucleotides match TRBD2. V dropped 5 bases and J dropped 1; count of bases not matched to a gene: 3. Germline V gives CDR1 MNHNS, CDR2 SASEGT. The CDR3 loop spans 15 amino acids. CDR3 amino acids: CASSTTSGSSYEQYF. CDR3 DNA sequence: TGTGCCAGCAGTACGACTAGCGGGAGTTCCTACGAGCAGTACTTC.

CDR3 in amino acids: CASSLPTSGTETQYF. DNA of the CDR3: TGCGCCAGCAGCTTGCCGACTAGCGGGACCGAGACCCAGTACTTC. The chain recombines TRBV5-1 with TRBJ2-5; TRBD2 aligns across 11 bases. The germline gives CDR1 SGHRS, CDR2 YFSETQ. The junction had 4 bases not matched to a gene; V was cut back by 1 base and J by 5 bases. This CDR3 has 15 residues.

V gene TRBV6-5 combines with J gene TRBJ1-2; the match to TRBD1 covers 7 bases. Germline CDR1 and CDR2: MNHEY and SVGAGI. Trimming took 5 bases from V and 5 from J; bases not matched to a gene: 2. The length of the CDR3 is 12 residues. In DNA, the CDR3 is TGTGCCAGCAGTGACAGGGAGTATGGCTACACCTTC. It encodes CASSDREYGYTF.

This clone showed up just once. The rearrangement links TRBV5-5 to TRBJ1-5; TRBD1 matches 8 bases. The V segment lost 4 bases and the J segment 0 bases; nucleotides outside the gene matches: 15. The CDR3 has 19 residues. Germline V lookup: CDR1 SGHKS, CDR2 YYEKEE (reference sequence). The CDR3 region has the DNA TGTGCCAGCAGCCAATCGGACAGGGACATCGGGTATAGCAATCAGCCCCAGCATTTT. As protein: CASSQSDRDIGYSNQPQHF. Full variable domain (outside the CDR3, taken from reference TRBV5-5 and TRBJ1-5): DAGVTQSPTHLIKTRGQQVTLRCSPISGHKSVSWYQQVLGQGPQFIFQYYEKEERGRGNFPDRFSARQFPNYSSELNVNALLLGDSALYLCASSQSDRDIGYSNQPQHFGDGTRLSIL.